The sequence of this T cell receptor (beta chain) was determined in a study of pediatric ulcerative colitis. Whole-study findings and limits: A couple of rectal clonotypes were found only in ulcerative colitis patients, all of them.

Repertoires were generated with immunoSEQ multiplex PCR, while TCRdb's copy carries only in-frame clones and drops some. The repertoire holds about 35,000 clones, with about 81% as singletons. Germline-derived CDR1 and CDR2 are SGHRS and YFSETQ. Trimming took 4 bases from V and 0 from J, leaving 17 bases between them. The CDR3 runs to 16 residues. Concerning this clone: What it recognizes is unknown.

During colonoscopy, one to two rectal pinch biopsies were collected. V gene TRBV5-1 combines with J gene TRBJ2-7, with a tentative D call TRBD2 (6 bases). The receptor was derived from a boy between 10 and 17 years old with mild ulcerative colitis. Specimen: gut tissue. The CDR3 reads CASSTDAMTSSYEQYF. The CDR3 coding sequence is TGCGCCAGCAGCACGGACGCCATGACTAGCTCCTACGAGCAGTACTTC.